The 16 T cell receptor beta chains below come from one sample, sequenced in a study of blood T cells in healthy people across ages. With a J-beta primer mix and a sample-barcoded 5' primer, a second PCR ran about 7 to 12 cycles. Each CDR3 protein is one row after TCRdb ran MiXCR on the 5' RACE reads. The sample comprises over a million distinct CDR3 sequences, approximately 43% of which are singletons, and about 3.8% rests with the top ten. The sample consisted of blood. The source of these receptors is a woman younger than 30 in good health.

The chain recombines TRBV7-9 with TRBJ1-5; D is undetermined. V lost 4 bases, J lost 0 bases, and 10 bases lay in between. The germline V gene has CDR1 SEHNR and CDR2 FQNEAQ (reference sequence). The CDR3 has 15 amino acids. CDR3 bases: TGTGCCAGCAGCTCAGACACGGTTAGCAATCAGCCCCAGCATTTT. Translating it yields CASSSDTVSNQPQHF.

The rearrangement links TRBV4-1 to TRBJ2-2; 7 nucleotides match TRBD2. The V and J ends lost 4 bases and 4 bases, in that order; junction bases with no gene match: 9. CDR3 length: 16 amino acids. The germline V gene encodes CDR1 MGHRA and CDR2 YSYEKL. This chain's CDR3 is CASSPMREGSTGELFF. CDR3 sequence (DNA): TGCGCCAGCAGCCCCATGAGGGAGGGTAGCACCGGGGAGCTGTTTTTT.

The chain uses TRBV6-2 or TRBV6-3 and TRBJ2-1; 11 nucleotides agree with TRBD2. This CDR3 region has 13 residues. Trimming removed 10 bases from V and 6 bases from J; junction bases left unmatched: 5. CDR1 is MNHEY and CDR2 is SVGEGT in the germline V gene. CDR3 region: CANVLAGANEQFF. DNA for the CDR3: TGTGCCAATGTACTAGCGGGAGCCAATGAGCAGTTCTTC.

CDR3 in DNA: TGTGCCAGCGGGGGAGGCGATCCCTATGGCTACACCTTC. This encodes CASGGGDPYGYTF. The chain uses TRBV7-9 and TRBJ1-2; TRBD1 might be the D (5 bases). This CDR3 is built from 13 residues. The germline gives CDR1 SEHNR, CDR2 FQNEAQ (reference sequence). Trimming left V 8 bases short and J 4 bases short, with 14 bases between.

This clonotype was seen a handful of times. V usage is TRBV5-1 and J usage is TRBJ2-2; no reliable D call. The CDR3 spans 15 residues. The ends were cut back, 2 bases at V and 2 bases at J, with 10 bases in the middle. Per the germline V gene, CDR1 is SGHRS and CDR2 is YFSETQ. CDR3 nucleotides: TGCGCCAGCAGCTTAGAACAGCAAAACACCGGGGAGCTGTTTTTT. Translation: CASSLEQQNTGELFF.

CDR3 DNA sequence: TGTGCCACCAGCAGAGTAGCAGGGGATCCCTCCTACAATGAGCAGTACTTC. Its translation is CATSRVAGDPSYNEQYF. This rearrangement joins TRBV15 to TRBJ2-1; weak D call: TRBD1 (6 bases). The assigned J gene may be wrong: the sequence end matches TRBJ2-7 better. The V gene's germline CDR1 is LNHNV and CDR2 YYDKDF (reference sequence). CDR3 length equals 17 residues.

CDR3 amino acids: CASSVDALRGDTQYF. DNA for the CDR3: TGTGCCAGCAGCGTGGACGCTCTGAGGGGAGATACGCAGTATTTT. This chain uses TRBV9 with TRBJ2-3; D could derive from TRBD1 or TRBD2 (5 bases each). Looked up from germline, CDR1 is SGDLS and CDR2 is YYNGEE. CDR3 length equals 15 residues. V lost 2 bases, J lost 5 bases, and 15 bases lay in between. The full variable domain, with the rest looked up from reference TRBV9 and TRBJ2-3, is DSGVTQTPKHLITATGQRVTLRCSPRSGDLSVYWYQQSLDQGLQFLIQYYNGEERAKGNILERFSAQQFPDLHSELNLSSLELGDSALYFCASSVDALRGDTQYFGPGTRLTVL.

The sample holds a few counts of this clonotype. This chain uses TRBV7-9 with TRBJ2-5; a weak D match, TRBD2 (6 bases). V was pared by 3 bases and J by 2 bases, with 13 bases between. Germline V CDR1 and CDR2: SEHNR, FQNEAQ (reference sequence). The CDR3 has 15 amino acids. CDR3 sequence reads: CASSFRLALQETQYF. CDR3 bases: TGTGCCAGCAGCTTTCGGCTAGCGTTACAAGAGACCCAGTACTTC.

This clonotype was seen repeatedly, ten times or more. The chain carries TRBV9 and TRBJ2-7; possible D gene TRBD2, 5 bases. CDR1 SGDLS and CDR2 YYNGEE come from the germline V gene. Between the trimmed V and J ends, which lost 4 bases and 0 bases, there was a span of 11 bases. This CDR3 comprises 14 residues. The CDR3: CASSPSTSSYEQYF. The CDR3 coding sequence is TGTGCCAGCAGCCCGTCTACTAGCTCCTACGAGCAGTACTTC.

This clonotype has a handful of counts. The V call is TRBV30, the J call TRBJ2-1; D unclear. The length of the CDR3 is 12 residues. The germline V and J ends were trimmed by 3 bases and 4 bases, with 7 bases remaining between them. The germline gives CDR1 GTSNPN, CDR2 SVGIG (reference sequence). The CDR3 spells CAWSPDYNEQFF. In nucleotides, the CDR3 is TGTGCCTGGAGCCCCGATTACAATGAGCAGTTCTTC.

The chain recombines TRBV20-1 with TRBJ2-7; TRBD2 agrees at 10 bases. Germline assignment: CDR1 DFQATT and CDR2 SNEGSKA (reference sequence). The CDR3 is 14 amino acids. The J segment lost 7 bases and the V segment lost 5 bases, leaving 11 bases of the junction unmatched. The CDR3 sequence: CSARTSGTYGEQYF. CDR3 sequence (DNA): TGCAGTGCTCGGACTAGCGGAACGTATGGGGAGCAGTACTTC.

The CDR3 nucleotides are TGCGCCAGCAGCCAAGTAGCCGGGGTGAACACTGAAGCTTTCTTT. This sequence encodes CASSQVAGVNTEAFF. The rearrangement uses TRBV4-1 and TRBJ1-1, with D uncertain. This CDR3 contains 15 residues. Trimming removed 1 base from V and 0 bases from J, with 9 bases in between. Germline assignment: CDR1 MGHRA and CDR2 YSYEKL.

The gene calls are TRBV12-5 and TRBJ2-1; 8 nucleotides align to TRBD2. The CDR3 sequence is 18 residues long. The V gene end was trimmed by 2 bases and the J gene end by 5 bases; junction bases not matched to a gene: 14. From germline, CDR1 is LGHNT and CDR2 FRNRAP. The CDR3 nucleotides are TGTGCTAGTGGTTTGTCAATCGGCGGGCTAGCGGGTGACAATGAGCAGTTCTTC. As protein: CASGLSIGGLAGDNEQFF.

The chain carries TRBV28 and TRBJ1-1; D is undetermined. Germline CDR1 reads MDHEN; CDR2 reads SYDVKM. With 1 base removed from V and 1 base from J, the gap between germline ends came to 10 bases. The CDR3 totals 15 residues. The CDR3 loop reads CASSLFGRTNTEAFF. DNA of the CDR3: TGTGCCAGCAGTTTATTTGGCAGAACGAACACTGAAGCTTTCTTT.

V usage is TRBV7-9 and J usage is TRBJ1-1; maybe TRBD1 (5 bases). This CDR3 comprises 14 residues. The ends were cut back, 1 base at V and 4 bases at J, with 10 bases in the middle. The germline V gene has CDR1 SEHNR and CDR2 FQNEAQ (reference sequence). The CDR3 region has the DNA TGTGCCAGCAGCTTAGTGGGAGGGACCACTGAAGCTTTCTTT. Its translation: CASSLVGGTTEAFF.

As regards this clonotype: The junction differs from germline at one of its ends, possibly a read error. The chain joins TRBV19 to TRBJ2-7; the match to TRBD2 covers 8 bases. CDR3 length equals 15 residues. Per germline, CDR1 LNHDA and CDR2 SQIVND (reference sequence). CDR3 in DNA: TGTGCCAGTAGCCTGAGCGGGGGCGGCTCCCACGAGCAGTACTTC. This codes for CASSLSGGGSHEQYF.